Following are 11 T cell receptor beta chains from one sample sequenced in a study of blood T cells in healthy people across ages. Through a sample-barcoded 5' primer and a J-beta primer mix, a second PCR was run for roughly 6 to 11 cycles. In TCRdb, the 5' RACE reads were re-called with MiXCR into one record per CDR3 protein. In the table there are approximately 1.5 million distinct CDR3 sequences, approximately 32% of which are singletons. The sequenced material came from blood. The receptors were gathered from a woman aged 25-40 years in good health.

V usage is TRBV28 and J usage is TRBJ2-1; D not resolved. Germline CDR1 MDHEN, CDR2 SYDVKM. The CDR3 totals 15 residues. V was pared by 6 bases and J by 3 bases, with 15 bases between. CDR3: CASSDPRTRYNEQFF. The CDR3 bases are TGTGCCAGCAGCGACCCCCGGACCCGCTACAATGAGCAGTTCTTC.

The CDR3 region is CASSQRQGIYGYTF. CDR3 nucleotides: TGTGCCAGCAGCCAGAGACAGGGTATCTATGGCTACACCTTC. The chain employs TRBV3-1 and TRBJ1-2; 7 bases line up with TRBD1. V was pared by 3 bases and J by 4 bases, with 5 bases of the junction left unmatched. This CDR3 comprises 14 residues. Germline V gene sequence: CDR1 LGHDT, CDR2 YNNKEL (reference sequence).

With regard to this clonotype: The CDR3 carries no conserved terminal phenylalanine or tryptophan, so it likely arises from a read error. V is TRBV10-3 and J is TRBJ1-2, with TRBD1 matching 9 bases. The CDR3 sequence is 13 residues long. V gave up 6 bases and J gave up 6 bases; unmatched junction bases: 5. Germline assignment: CDR1 ENHRY and CDR2 SYGVKD. The CDR3 sequence is CAIRGTGTDGYTL. CDR3 coding DNA: TGTGCCATCAGGGGGACAGGGACGGATGGCTACACCCTC.

In its sample, this clonotype was seen a few times. CDR3 region: CSVTRTANTEAFF. In DNA, the CDR3 is TGCAGCGTTACCCGGACGGCGAACACTGAAGCTTTCTTT. The J gene is TRBJ1-1, the V gene TRBV29-1, with D unclear. Germline V gives CDR1 SQVTM, CDR2 ANQGSEA. V lost 5 bases to trimming and J lost 1 base, with 11 bases between them. CDR3 size: 13 residues.

The chain employs TRBV20-1 and TRBJ2-3; TRBD2 aligns across 11 bases. Germline trimming cut 6 bases from V and 2 bases from J; bases unmatched to any gene: 4. Germline V gives CDR1 DFQATT, CDR2 SNEGSKA (reference sequence). This CDR3 contains 14 residues. This CDR3 reads CSALAGGYTDTQYF. The CDR3 DNA reads TGCAGTGCCTTAGCGGGAGGGTACACAGATACGCAGTATTTT.

Turning to this clonotype: One end of the junction varies from germline; a read error may be responsible. This chain joins TRBV9 and TRBJ2-7, with 7 bases aligning to TRBD1. The CDR3 is 15 amino acids. Germline V CDR1 and CDR2: SGDLS, YYNGEE. CDR3 residues: CASSVGTDTTYEQHF. The CDR3 bases are TGTGCCAGCAGCGTCGGGACAGACACAACCTACGAGCAGCACTTC.

This clonotype appeared once. The rearrangement joins TRBV3-1 to TRBJ1-2; possibly TRBD1 for D (5 bases). CDR1 LGHDT and CDR2 YNNKEL come from the germline V gene (reference sequence). Trimming removed 2 bases from V and 9 bases from J, with 13 bases in between. The CDR3 covers 13 residues. CDR3 protein: CASSQQGSVSYTF. The DNA of the CDR3 is TGTGCCAGCAGCCAACAGGGTTCAGTCAGCTACACCTTC.

The V call is TRBV5-1, the J call TRBJ2-7; D might be TRBD1 (6 bases). The V gene's germline CDR1 is SGHRS and CDR2 YFSETQ. The CDR3 extends over 16 amino acids. With 2 bases removed from V and 5 bases from J, the gap between germline ends came to 20 bases. CDR3 in DNA: TGCGCCAGCAGCTTTGGAAGGTCCAGGGGTATCCACGAGCAGTACTTC. This sequence encodes CASSFGRSRGIHEQYF.

The chain links TRBV20-1 to TRBJ2-1; tentatively, D is TRBD1 (5 bases). The CDR3 has 12 residues. Deletions cut 3 bases from V and 8 bases from J, with 11 bases between. Germline-derived CDR1 and CDR2 are DFQATT and SNEGSKA (reference sequence). The CDR3 DNA reads TGCAGTGCTAGGGGCCAGGGCTATGAGCAGTTCTTC. This encodes CSARGQGYEQFF.

This chain connects TRBV24-1 to TRBJ2-3; 9 bases fit TRBD1. V dropped 4 bases and J dropped 6; count of bases not matched to a gene: 7. This CDR3 has 15 amino acids. Germline V lookup: CDR1 KGHDR, CDR2 SFDVKD. DNA of the CDR3: TGTGCCACCAGTGACTCGGGACAGGGAGGGGATACGCAGTATTTT. Protein product: CATSDSGQGGDTQYF.

CDR3 bases: TGTGCCAGCAGTGATCCGCGCAATGAGCAGTTCTTC. Residues: CASSDPRNEQFF. The chain recombines TRBV2 with TRBJ2-1, with D hard to call. Germline-derived CDR1 and CDR2 are SNHLY and FYNNEI. The CDR3 sequence is 12 residues long. The V and J ends lost 3 bases and 6 bases respectively, with 6 bases between them.